Below, 29 T cell receptor beta chains from the same sample are listed, as sequenced in a study of cytotoxic CD8 clonotypes in ibrutinib-treated CLL. Method: immunoSEQ multiplex PCR; TCRdb's copy keeps in-frame clones and lacks some. The sample yields some 200,000 clones, approximately 79% seen once. The material sequenced was PBMCs, taken after 12 months of ibrutinib treatment. The origin of the receptors is a human donor with chronic lymphocytic leukemia.

This rearrangement joins TRBV4-1 to TRBJ2-7; TRBD1 agrees at 7 bases. The V gene end was trimmed by 2 bases and the J gene end by 3 bases; junction bases not matched to a gene: 1. CDR3 length equals 13 residues. Germline V gives CDR1 MGHRA, CDR2 YSYEKL. For the CDR3, the DNA is TGCGCCAGCAGCCAATCAGGGGGCTACGAGCAGTACTTC. It is translated as CASSQSGGYEQYF.

The chain carries TRBV2 and TRBJ1-5, with D uncertain. Trimming removed 2 bases from V and 0 bases from J, with 11 bases in between. Per germline, CDR1 SNHLY and CDR2 FYNNEI. CDR3 length: 16 residues. CDR3 DNA: TGTGCCAGCAGTGAACAGGTGGGATATAGCAATCAGCCCCAGCATTTT. Protein product: CASSEQVGYSNQPQHF. The full variable domain, in which reference TRBV2 and TRBJ1-5 provide the parts outside the CDR3, is EPEVTQTPSHQVTQMGQEVILRCVPISNHLYFYWYRQILGQKVEFLVSFYNNEISEKSEIFDDQFSVERPDGSNFTLKIRSTKLEDSAMYFCASSEQVGYSNQPQHFGDGTRLSIL.

This clone has a single count. This chain links TRBV6-5 with TRBJ1-3; no clear D. There are 15 residues in the CDR3. The V end lost 2 bases, the J end lost 3 bases, and 11 bases lay between the germline ends. The V gene's germline CDR1 is MNHEY and CDR2 SVGAGI. The CDR3 sequence: CASSYNRAFGNTIYF. Written as DNA, the CDR3 is TGTGCCAGCAGTTACAATAGGGCATTTGGAAACACCATATATTTT.

V usage is TRBV5-4 and J usage is TRBJ2-2; D may be TRBD2 (5 bases). The V end was cut by 2 bases, the J end by 7 bases, with 9 bases between. The germline CDR1 and CDR2 sequences are SGHNT and YYREEE (reference sequence). The length of the CDR3 is 13 residues. Here the CDR3 reads CASSFMSGGELFF. The CDR3, as DNA: TGTGCCAGCAGCTTCATGAGCGGCGGGGAGCTGTTTTTT.

The chain links TRBV6-5 to TRBJ2-7; perhaps TRBD1 as D (5 bases). V was shortened by 2 bases and J by 3 bases, with 11 bases between the two germline ends. CDR3 length: 14 residues. CDR1 is MNHEY and CDR2 is SVGAGI in the germline V gene. CDR3 DNA sequence: TGTGCCAGCAGTTACGGACACGCCAACTACGAGCAGTACTTC. Its translation is CASSYGHANYEQYF.

CDR3 bases: TGTGCCAGCAGTGACTGGGGCCAGGGTACTAATGAGCAGTTCTTC. It is translated as CASSDWGQGTNEQFF. This chain uses TRBV6-1 with TRBJ2-1, with D maybe TRBD1 (5 bases). The CDR3 runs to 15 residues. The germline CDR1 and CDR2 sequences are MNHNS and SASEGT. V was clipped by 3 bases and J by 7 bases, with 16 bases between them.

This sequence joins TRBV15 and TRBJ2-5, with a possible D match to TRBD1 (5 bases). Germline assignment: CDR1 LNHNV and CDR2 YYDKDF (reference sequence). The V end lost 2 bases, the J end lost 1 base, and 11 bases lay between the germline ends. This CDR3 has 15 residues. CDR3 in amino acids: CATSRTGKSQETQYF. The DNA for the CDR3 is TGTGCCACCAGCAGAACAGGCAAAAGCCAAGAGACCCAGTACTTC.

Many counts were recorded for this clone. V and J are TRBV7-2 and TRBJ2-7; D is unresolved. The germline gives CDR1 SGHTA, CDR2 FQGNSA. CDR3 length equals 12 residues. The V and J ends lost 3 bases and 8 bases respectively, with 11 bases between them. CDR3 coding DNA: TGTGCCAGCAGCTTCTCCCTACGACAGCAGTACTTC. Protein: CASSFSLRQQYF.

The chain recombines TRBV6-5 with TRBJ2-7, with a weak D call TRBD1 (5 bases). This CDR3 has 14 amino acids. V dropped 3 bases and J dropped 7 bases, with 16 bases sitting between them. Germline CDR1 is MNHEY and CDR2 is SVGAGI. The CDR3 sequence: CASSYRLGPREQYF. CDR3 nucleotides: TGTGCCAGCAGTTATCGGTTGGGGCCGAGGGAGCAGTACTTC.

This rearrangement joins TRBV11-2 to TRBJ1-1, with D unresolved. CDR1 and CDR2 (germline): SGHAT, FQNNGV. V was clipped by 1 base and J by 5 bases, with 8 bases between them. This CDR3 region has 13 residues. The CDR3 region is CASSLVGGTEAFF. The CDR3 coding sequence is TGTGCCAGCAGCTTAGTCGGCGGAACTGAAGCTTTCTTT. The whole variable domain, remainder taken from reference TRBV11-2 and TRBJ1-1, is EAGVAQSPRYKIIEKRQSVAFWCNPISGHATLYWYQQILGQGPKLLIQFQNNGVVDDSQLPKDRFSAERLKGVDSTLKIQPAKLEDSAVYLCASSLVGGTEAFFGQGTRLTVV.

J is TRBJ1-1 and V is TRBV5-1; a possible D gene is TRBD1 (5 bases). Deletions cut 5 bases from V and 1 base from J, with 9 bases between. CDR1 and CDR2 (germline): SGHRS, YFSETQ. CDR3 length: 13 amino acids. Here the CDR3 DNA reads TGCGCCAGCAGGCGGGGGACGAACACTGAAGCTTTCTTT. It yields the protein CASRRGTNTEAFF.

The genes are TRBV15 and TRBJ2-1, with D unclear. Germline CDR1 LNHNV, CDR2 YYDKDF (reference sequence). There are 12 residues in the CDR3. Trimming left V 6 bases short and J 4 bases short, with 7 bases between. The CDR3 coding sequence is TGTGCCACCAGTTACTTATACAATGAGCAGTTCTTC. Translating gives CATSYLYNEQFF.

The V and J genes are TRBV5-4 and TRBJ2-3; the D call may be TRBD1 or TRBD2 (5 bases each). This CDR3 region has 14 residues. V lost 4 bases and J 0 bases, leaving 9 bases between the germline ends. Germline V gene data show CDR1 as SGHNT and CDR2 as YYREEE (reference sequence). CDR3 sequence reads: CASSGGASTDTQYF. The CDR3 region has the DNA TGTGCCAGCAGCGGGGGAGCAAGCACAGATACGCAGTATTTT.

The V gene is TRBV7-3, the J gene TRBJ1-1; D remains ambiguous. V gave up 3 bases and J gave up 2 bases, with 7 bases separating them. The CDR3 length is 13 residues. Germline V gives CDR1 SGHTA, CDR2 FQGTGA. The CDR3 DNA reads TGTGCCAGCAGCTTTCAGCGAAACACTGAAGCTTTCTTT. The encoded protein is CASSFQRNTEAFF.

V is TRBV9 and J is TRBJ2-2; perhaps TRBD2 as D (6 bases). The CDR3 runs 16 residues. Germline assignment: CDR1 SGDLS and CDR2 YYNGEE. The V and J ends lost 5 bases and 1 base respectively, with 15 bases between them. As DNA, the CDR3 is TGTGCCAGCAGTCAACCCGGACTATTGAACACCGGGGAGCTGTTTTTT. As protein: CASSQPGLLNTGELFF.

The chain links TRBV27 to TRBJ1-1; TRBD1 might be the D (5 bases). Germline values: CDR1 MNHEY, CDR2 SMNVEV (reference sequence). Deletions cut 6 bases from V and 10 bases from J, with 15 bases between. The CDR3 sequence is 12 residues long. The CDR3 DNA sequence: TGTGCCAGCAGCCCCGGGGCCGGTCGAGCTTTCTTT. Translating gives CASSPGAGRAFF.

The CDR3 DNA reads as TGTGCCAGCAGCGCCGAGACGGGGCAGCCCTACAATGAGCAGTTCTTC. Its protein is CASSAETGQPYNEQFF. The V and J genes are TRBV9 and TRBJ2-1; either TRBD1 or TRBD2 may fit D (5 bases each). CDR1 and CDR2 (germline): SGDLS, YYNGEE. V dropped 3 bases and J dropped 2 bases, with 15 bases sitting between them. This CDR3 is 16 amino acids long.

The chain has TRBV5-1 and TRBJ2-7; D is possibly TRBD2 (5 bases). Germline assignment: CDR1 SGHRS and CDR2 YFSETQ. This CDR3 contains 14 residues. Trimming removed 4 bases at V and 5 bases at J, with 16 bases between. CDR3 DNA: TGCGCCAGCAGCCTGGAGGCAGTCACGGACGAGCAGTACTTC. Its protein product is CASSLEAVTDEQYF.

Only one count was recorded for this clone. The same CDR3 is also encoded by other DNA sequences in this sample. The chain uses TRBV6-5 and TRBJ1-5; D ambiguous. Trimming removed 4 bases at V and 4 bases at J, with 14 bases between. From germline, CDR1 is MNHEY and CDR2 SVGAGI. The CDR3 loop spans 15 amino acids. The CDR3 nucleotides read TGTGCCAGCAGTTCGAGGACGGGAGGGAATCAGCCCCAGCATTTT. Its protein is CASSSRTGGNQPQHF.

This clone occurred many times. V gene TRBV6-1 combines with J gene TRBJ2-3; 10 bases match TRBD2. The ends lost 1 base at V and 5 bases at J; junction bases unmatched: 9. CDR1 is MNHNS, CDR2 SASEGT, per germline. The CDR3 is made up of 17 amino acids. The CDR3: CASSEVEAGGGLDTQYF. The DNA of the CDR3 is TGTGCCAGCAGTGAAGTCGAAGCGGGAGGGGGGTTAGATACGCAGTATTTT.

This chain joins TRBV7-2 and TRBJ2-3; 7 bases line up with TRBD1. The CDR3 consists of 13 residues. Germline CDR1 reads SGHTA; CDR2 reads FQGNSA. The trim removed 7 bases at V and 4 bases at J, leaving 5 bases unmatched. This CDR3 is CASKGGGADTQYF. CDR3 nucleotide sequence: TGTGCCAGCAAAGGGGGCGGAGCAGATACGCAGTATTTT.

The chain joins TRBV6-4 to TRBJ2-5, with D uncertain. The CDR3 extends over 11 amino acids. Germline V gives CDR1 MRHNA, CDR2 SNTAGT. V dropped 4 bases and J dropped 2 bases, with 2 bases sitting between them. In DNA, the CDR3 is TGTGCCAGCAGTGGACAAGAGACCCAGTACTTC. This codes for CASSGQETQYF.

This chain links TRBV9 with TRBJ1-5, with D unclear. Trimming removed 0 bases at V and 5 bases at J, with 12 bases between. Germline CDR1 is SGDLS and CDR2 is YYNGEE. This CDR3 is built from 15 residues. The CDR3 region has the DNA TGTGCCAGCAGCGTAGAGGACGGGCGGGATCAGCCCCAGCATTTT. It encodes CASSVEDGRDQPQHF.

There are a few counts of this clone. The gene calls are TRBV18 and TRBJ1-2; D is uncertain. V dropped 1 base and J dropped 3 bases, with 9 bases sitting between them. Germline CDR1 and CDR2: KGHSH and LQKENI. The CDR3 is 14 residues long. The CDR3 sequence: CASSPRSGDYGYTF. CDR3 bases: TGTGCCAGCTCACCACGAAGCGGGGACTATGGCTACACCTTC.

In this sample, this clone turned up many times. The chain recombines TRBV7-8 with TRBJ2-1; D might be TRBD2 (5 bases). Germline V gene data show CDR1 as SGHVS and CDR2 as FQNEAQ. The CDR3 is made up of 16 amino acids. V lost 5 bases to trimming and J lost 4 bases, with 18 bases between them. CDR3 region: CASSPWRVPYYNEQFF. CDR3 coding DNA: TGTGCCAGCAGCCCCTGGCGGGTACCTTATTACAATGAGCAGTTCTTC. The variable domain in full, completed from reference TRBV7-8 and TRBJ2-1, reads GAGVSQSPRYKVAKRGQDVALRCDPISGHVSLFWYQQALGQGPEFLTYFQNEAQLDKSGLPSDRFFAERPEGSVSTLKIQRTQQEDSAVYLCASSPWRVPYYNEQFFGPGTRLTVL.

This clone was observed a few times. The DNA for the CDR3 is TGCGCCAGCAGCACGGACAGGGGTAGCAATCAGCCCCAGCATTTT. Residues: CASSTDRGSNQPQHF. The chain has TRBV4-1 and TRBJ1-5, with 9 bases matching TRBD1. CDR3 size: 15 residues. V gave up 5 bases and J gave up 0 bases; unmatched junction bases: 2. From germline, CDR1 is MGHRA and CDR2 YSYEKL.

This chain connects TRBV1 to TRBJ2-6; the D call in the table, TRBD2, was not verified against the DNA. TRBV1 has pseudogene status. The CDR3 loop spans 19 amino acids. The CDR3 is CTSSQESGLAALRFNVLTF. CDR3 nucleotide sequence: TGCACCAGCAGCCAAGAATCAGGACTAGCGGCCCTCCGCTTCAACGTCCTGACTTTC.

CDR3 protein: CASSEAPAYSYEQYF. CDR3 nucleotides: TGTGCCAGCAGCGAGGCCCCGGCATACTCCTACGAGCAGTACTTC. The chain carries TRBV9 and TRBJ2-7; no clear D gene. The length of the CDR3 is 15 residues. Trimming pared 3 bases from V and 0 bases from J, leaving 13 bases between. Germline V gives CDR1 SGDLS, CDR2 YYNGEE.

This clone showed up just once. V usage is TRBV10-3 and J usage is TRBJ1-2; D may be TRBD1 (5 bases). CDR3 length: 13 residues. The V and J ends lost 9 bases and 7 bases respectively, with 18 bases between them. Germline V gene data show CDR1 as ENHRY and CDR2 as SYGVKD. Here the CDR3 reads CAIGVSHSVGYTF. CDR3 nucleotide sequence: TGTGCCATAGGGGTGTCCCATTCCGTTGGCTACACCTTC.